The entry below describes one TCR beta chain. What it binds is not known. The germline gives CDR1 LNHDA, CDR2 SQIVND (reference sequence). V lost 3 bases, J lost 4 bases, and 6 bases lay in between. This CDR3 spans 13 amino acids. This sample is drawn from a study of chemoradiotherapy in HPV16-positive cancers. Study-wide results and caveats: HPV-responsive T-cell expansion during chemoradiotherapy was linked to improved recurrence-free survival in HPV16-positive patients.

Profiled with immunoSEQ multiplex PCR; TCRdb holds only in-frame clones, not every one. The sample has some 70,000 clones, 88% seen once. Sequenced here: blood, sampled from a patient who underwent chemoradiotherapy. The genes are TRBV19 and TRBJ1-4, with D unclear. This TCR was recovered from a human donor with HPV-associated anogenital cancer. The CDR3 region is CASSMRGNEKLFF. For the CDR3, the DNA is TGTGCCAGTAGTATGCGTGGTAATGAAAAACTGTTTTTT.